This TCR beta chain is drawn from a study of T cell changes during pregnancy in multiple sclerosis. Profiling relied on immunoSEQ multiplex PCR, and the TCRdb table lists in-frame clones only, not all of them. Among tens of thousands of clones listed, about nine tenths were seen once. The receptor comes from a female donor in good health, enrolled as a control in a pregnancy study. Here the sequenced sample was peripheral blood, taken in the second trimester of pregnancy.

In DNA, the CDR3 is TGCGCCAGCTGCCGCTGGGGAAGGGGGTTGAGGGATACGCAGTATTTT. Translation: CASCRWGRGLRDTQYF. J is TRBJ2-3 and V is TRBV10-2; possible D gene TRBD1, 6 bases. This CDR3 has 16 residues. V lost 8 bases to trimming and J lost 6 bases, with 24 bases between them. Germline values: CDR1 WSHSY, CDR2 SAAADI.